Ten or more counts support the clone carrying this T cell receptor beta chain. Its specificity is not known. As TCR cDNA was made by 5'RACE template switching, a universal primer site and UMIs were added. MiXCR was run by TCRdb on the 5' RACE reads, yielding one entry per CDR3 protein. Found here are a few hundred thousand distinct CDR3 sequences, about 4% of them singletons; the top ten hold 20% to 25%. These data are taken from a study of T cells after yellow fever vaccination. Study overall: SMART-Seq v4 Ultra Low Input served to prepare low-cell-number fractions. Overall study results and limits: Reappearance after the booster was seen for most primary-vaccination clones, at about 95% CD4 and roughly 90% CD8. Just a small share of clonotypes turned up in the CD4 compartment as well as the CD8 compartment.

Sequences were derived from PBMCs, sampled 5 days after the yellow fever booster vaccination. This clonotype was obtained from a man aged 18 to 35 who received the YFV17D yellow fever vaccine.

CDR3 sequence (DNA): TGCGCCAGCAGTCGGATGCGGAGTCGGTCCTACACCACCGGGGAGCTGTTTTTT. Translating it yields CASSRMRSRSYTTGELFF. V usage is TRBV23-1 and J usage is TRBJ2-2; D not certain. TRBV23-1 is classed as an ORF, of uncertain function. The CDR3 totals 18 residues. Deletions cut 4 bases from V and 4 bases from J, with 22 bases between.